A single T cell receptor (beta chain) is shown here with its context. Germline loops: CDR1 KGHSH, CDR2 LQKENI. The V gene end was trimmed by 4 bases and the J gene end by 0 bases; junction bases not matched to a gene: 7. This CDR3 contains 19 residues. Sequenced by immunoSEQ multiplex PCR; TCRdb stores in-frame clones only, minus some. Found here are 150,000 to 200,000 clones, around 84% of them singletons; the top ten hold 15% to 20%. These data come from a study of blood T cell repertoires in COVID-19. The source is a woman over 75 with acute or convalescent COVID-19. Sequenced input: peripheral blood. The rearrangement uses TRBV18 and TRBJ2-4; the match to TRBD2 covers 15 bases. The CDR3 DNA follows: TGTGCCAGCTCACACCTAGGGACTAGCGGGAGGATAGCCAAAAACATTCAGTACTTC. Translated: CASSHLGTSGRIAKNIQYF.